Sequencing of this T cell receptor (beta chain) was carried out in a study of blood T cell repertoires in COVID-19. About the research overall: Sites across the United States, Italy and Spain contributed samples from acute and convalescent COVID-19. PBMCs, B-cell-depleted T cells, or T cells were the source of the cDNA or gDNA that made up the material.

The data were produced by immunoSEQ multiplex PCR, yet TCRdb's version contains in-frame clones alone and is incomplete. Of over 300,000 clones in the sample, roughly 85% are singletons; the top ten hold 6% to 9%. Germline V gene data show CDR1 as MNHEY and CDR2 as SMNVEV (reference sequence). The V and J ends lost 5 bases and 4 bases, in that order; junction bases with no gene match: 4. The CDR3 sequence is 14 residues long. The clonotype was recovered from a human donor in a cohort sampled during active COVID-19. The rearrangement joins TRBV27 to TRBJ2-7; TRBD2 matches at 11 bases. What was sequenced was peripheral blood. As DNA, the CDR3 is TGTGCCAGCAGTCAGGGGACTAGCGGTTACGAGCAGTACTTC. It specifies CASSQGTSGYEQYF.